The clone carrying this T cell receptor beta chain came up many times. Antigen specificity is unknown. Investigators amplified TCR beta CDR3 regions from RNA transcripts. The first round was an RT-PCR with HTBI primers, and the second round was a multiplex PCR. TCRdb analysed the multiplex PCR reads with MiXCR anew, one entry per CDR3 protein. Of about 620,000 distinct CDR3 sequences listed, approximately 22% are singletons. The sample originates from a study of Graves' ophthalmopathy and Graves' hyperthyroidism. Overall study findings and caveats: A roughly 80% specificity and nearly 90% sensitivity were achieved by a 13-signature model that separated ophthalmopathy from stable hyperthyroidism.

Each hyperthyroidism patient was newly diagnosed, with under 2 months' duration, and aged 18 to 65. The clonotype originates from a woman younger than 30 with stable Graves' hyperthyroidism. Some clones in this sample may be carry-over from other donors' samples. Sequencing was carried out using peripheral blood.

The CDR3 DNA follows: TGTGCCAGCAGTCCGGACAGGACTCAAGAGACCCAGTACTTC. Translation gives CASSPDRTQETQYF. The V gene is TRBV12-3 or TRBV12-4, the J gene TRBJ2-5; TRBD1 matches 7 bases. This CDR3 has 14 amino acids. V shed 5 bases and J 2 bases; nucleotides not matched to a gene: 5.